The clone carrying this T cell receptor beta chain showed up just a few times. Its specificity is not known. The data were obtained in a study of T cells in localized non-small cell lung cancer. Study observations and caveats: The study detected a median about 60 of the top 100 tumor clones in adjacent lung. Patients showing higher blood T cell density tended to see longer overall survival.

The CDR3 extends over 15 amino acids. Germline V gives CDR1 GTSNPN, CDR2 SVGIG (reference sequence). The trim removed 2 bases at V and 2 bases at J, leaving 3 bases unmatched. Sequenced by immunoSEQ multiplex PCR; TCRdb stores in-frame clones only, minus some. The data contain about 1,100 clones, roughly 21% of them seen just once; the ten biggest clones take up about 8.8%. The source of this sequence is a female donor older than 55 with stage I lung adenocarcinoma. The sequencing used normal lung tissue next to the tumor, collected before any cancer treatment. The chain links TRBV30 to TRBJ2-2; TRBD2 agrees at 9 bases. For the CDR3, the DNA is TGTGCCTGGAGTCGGCTAGCGGGAAACACCGGGGAGCTGTTTTTT. Amino acids: CAWSRLAGNTGELFF.